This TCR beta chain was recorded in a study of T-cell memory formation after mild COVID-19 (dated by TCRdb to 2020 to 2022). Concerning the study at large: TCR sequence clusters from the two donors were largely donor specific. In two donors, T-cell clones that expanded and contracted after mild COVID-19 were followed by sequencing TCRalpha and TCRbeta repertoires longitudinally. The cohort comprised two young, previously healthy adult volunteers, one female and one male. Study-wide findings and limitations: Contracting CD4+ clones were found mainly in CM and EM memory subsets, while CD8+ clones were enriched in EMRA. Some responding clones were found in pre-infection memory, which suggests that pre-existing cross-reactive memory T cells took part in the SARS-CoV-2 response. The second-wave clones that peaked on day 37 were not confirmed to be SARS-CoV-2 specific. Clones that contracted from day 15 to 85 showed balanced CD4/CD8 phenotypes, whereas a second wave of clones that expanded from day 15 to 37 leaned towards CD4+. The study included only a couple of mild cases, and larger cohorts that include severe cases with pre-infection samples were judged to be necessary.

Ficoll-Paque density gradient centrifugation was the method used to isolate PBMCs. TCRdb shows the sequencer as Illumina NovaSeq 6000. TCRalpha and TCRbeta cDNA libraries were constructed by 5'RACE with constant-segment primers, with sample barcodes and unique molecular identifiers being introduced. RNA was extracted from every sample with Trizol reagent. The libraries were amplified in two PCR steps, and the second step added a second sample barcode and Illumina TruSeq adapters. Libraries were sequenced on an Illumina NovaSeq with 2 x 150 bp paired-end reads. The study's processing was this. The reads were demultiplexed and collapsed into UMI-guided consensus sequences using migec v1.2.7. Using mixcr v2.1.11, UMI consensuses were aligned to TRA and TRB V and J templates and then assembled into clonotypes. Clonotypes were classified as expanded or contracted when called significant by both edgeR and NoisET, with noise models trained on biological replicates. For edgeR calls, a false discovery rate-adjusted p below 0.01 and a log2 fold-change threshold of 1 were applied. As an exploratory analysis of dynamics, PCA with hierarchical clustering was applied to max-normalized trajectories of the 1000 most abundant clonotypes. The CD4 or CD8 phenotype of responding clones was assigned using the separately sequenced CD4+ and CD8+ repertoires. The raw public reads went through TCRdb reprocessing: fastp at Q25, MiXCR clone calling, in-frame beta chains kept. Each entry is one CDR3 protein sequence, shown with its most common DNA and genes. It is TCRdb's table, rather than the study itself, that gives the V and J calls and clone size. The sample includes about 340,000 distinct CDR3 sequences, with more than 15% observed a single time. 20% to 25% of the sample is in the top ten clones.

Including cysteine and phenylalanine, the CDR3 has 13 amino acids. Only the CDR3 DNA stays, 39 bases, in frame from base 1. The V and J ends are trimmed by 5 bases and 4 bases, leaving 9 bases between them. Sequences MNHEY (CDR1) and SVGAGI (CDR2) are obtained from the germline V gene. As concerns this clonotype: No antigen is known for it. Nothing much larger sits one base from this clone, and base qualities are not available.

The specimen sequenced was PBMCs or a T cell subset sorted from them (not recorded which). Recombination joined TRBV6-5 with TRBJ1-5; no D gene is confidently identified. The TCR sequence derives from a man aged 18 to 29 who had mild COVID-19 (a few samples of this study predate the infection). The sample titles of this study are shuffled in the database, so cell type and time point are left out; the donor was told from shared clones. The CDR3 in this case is CASSGRRNQPQHF. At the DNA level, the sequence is TGTGCCAGCAGTGGAAGGAGAAATCAGCCCCAGCATTTT.